These T cell receptor beta chains were read from a single sample in a study of T cells after yellow fever vaccination. From the 5' RACE reads, TCRdb called clonotypes with MiXCR, one entry per CDR3 protein. Of around 260,000 distinct CDR3 sequences listed, roughly 4.8% are singletons. Sequences were derived from CD4+ T cells sorted from PBMCs, sampled on the day of the yellow fever booster vaccination. The receptors derive from a man younger than 35 who received the YFV17D yellow fever vaccine. The CDR3 runs from the conserved cysteine through the conserved F or W. The D gene is left open where the match is weak. Only part of the rows carry a size: once, few, many, or a class if the clone is expanded.

J gene,clone size,CDR3 length,D gene,V gene,CDR3 protein,CDR3 DNA
TRBJ1-2,few,11,-,TRBV6-2/TRBV6-3,CASSYRQAVTF,TGTGCCAGCAGTTATCGACAGGCCGTGACCTTC
TRBJ1-1,many,15,-,TRBV7-3,CASSWSPGRNTEAFF,TGTGCCAGCAGCTGGTCCCCAGGGAGGAACACTGAAGCTTTCTTT
TRBJ1-1,-,15,-,TRBV6-5,CASIPGGVGGTEAFF,TGTGCCAGCATCCCCGGGGGGGTAGGTGGCACTGAAGCTTTCTTT
TRBJ2-2,-,15,TRBD1,TRBV10-3,CAINRDRGIAGELFF,TGTGCCATCAATCGGGACAGGGGAATCGCCGGGGAGCTGTTTTTT
TRBJ2-3,many,15,-,TRBV5-1,CASSLQVGSTDTQYF,TGCGCCAGCAGCTTGCAGGTGGGGAGCACAGATACGCAGTATTTT
TRBJ1-1,-,11,TRBD1,TRBV7-9,CASSSGGQAFF,TGTGCCAGCAGCTCAGGGGGCCAAGCTTTCTTT
TRBJ2-1,-,13,-,TRBV5-4,CASSFAWPNEQFF,TGTGCCAGCAGCTTTGCCTGGCCCAATGAGCAGTTCTTC
TRBJ1-4,few,15,TRBD1,TRBV18,CASSPRQGVKEKLFF,TGTGCCAGCTCACCGCGACAGGGGGTGAAGGAAAAACTGTTTTTT
TRBJ2-5,many,15,-,TRBV4-1,CASSLRDYSPETQYF,TGCGCCAGCAGCCTTCGTGACTACTCCCCAGAGACCCAGTACTTC
TRBJ2-1,many,14,TRBD2,TRBV20-1,CSATGGGAYNEQFF,TGCAGTGCCACGGGGGGGGGAGCCTACAATGAGCAGTTCTTC
TRBJ2-3,many,14,TRBD2,TRBV20-1,CSAPPSGSTDTQYF,TGCAGTGCCCCTCCTAGCGGGAGCACAGATACGCAGTATTTT
TRBJ1-4,-,16,-,TRBV21-1,CASSMKHRATNEKLFF,TGTGCCAGCAGCATGAAGCACAGGGCAACTAATGAAAAACTGTTTTTT
TRBJ2-7,few,14,TRBD2,TRBV27,CASSETSSTVEQYF,TGTGCCAGCAGTGAGACTAGCTCTACGGTCGAGCAGTACTTC
TRBJ2-3,few,18,TRBD2,TRBV4-1,CASSPVRRRDGGANTQYF,TGCGCCAGCAGCCCCGTCCGGCGGCGCGACGGGGGGGCAAATACGCAGTATTTT
TRBJ1-3,-,16,-,TRBV10-3,CAISESSEGSGNTIYF,TGTGCCATCAGTGAGTCGAGCGAAGGCTCTGGAAACACCATATATTTT
TRBJ1-2,-,15,TRBD1,TRBV3-1,CASSQRPGGNYGYTF,TGTGCCAGCAGCCAACGACCAGGGGGAAACTATGGCTACACCTTC
TRBJ1-6,-,19,-,TRBV7-2,CASSLGVRDSLGYNSPLHF,TGTGCCAGCAGCTTAGGGGTGCGGGACTCGTTGGGCTATAATTCACCCCTCCACTTT
TRBJ2-5,-,11,-,TRBV28,CASSGPRSQYF,TGTGCCAGCAGTGGGCCCAGGTCCCAGTACTTC
TRBJ1-1,many,14,-,TRBV12-3/TRBV12-4,CASMEEQGYTEAFF,TGTGCCAGCATGGAGGAACAGGGTTACACTGAAGCTTTCTTT
TRBJ1-6,-,13,-,TRBV7-9,CASSPRDESPLHF,TGTGCCAGCAGCCCCCGGGACGAGTCACCCCTCCACTTT
TRBJ2-1,-,14,TRBD2,TRBV7-3,CASADSGGENEQFF,TGTGCCAGCGCGGATAGCGGGGGTGAAAATGAGCAGTTCTTC
TRBJ2-1,-,14,-,TRBV5-1,CASSLGRGWDEQFF,TGCGCCAGCAGCTTGGGCCGGGGTTGGGATGAGCAGTTCTTC
TRBJ2-3,-,14,-,TRBV29-1,CSAGTPPGSDTQYF,TGCAGCGCAGGGACTCCTCCTGGGTCAGATACGCAGTATTTT
TRBJ1-1,few,14,TRBD1,TRBV12-3/TRBV12-4,CASRTRTGSTEAFF,TGTGCCAGCAGAACTAGGACAGGGAGCACTGAAGCTTTCTTT
TRBJ1-4,few,13,-,TRBV7-2,CASSFQGNEKLFF,TGTGCCAGCAGCTTCCAGGGGAATGAAAAACTGTTTTTT
TRBJ2-2,few,16,-,TRBV21-1,CASSKVGGGVFGELFF,TGTGCCAGCAGCAAAGTCGGCGGGGGGGTGTTCGGGGAGCTGTTTTTT
TRBJ1-3,few,15,-,TRBV19,CASTRTVTSGNTIYF,TGTGCCAGTACGCGGACAGTAACCTCTGGAAACACCATATATTTT
TRBJ1-1,few,13,-,TRBV12-5,CASGLLGGTEAFF,TGTGCTAGTGGGCTCCTGGGGGGCACTGAAGCTTTCTTT
TRBJ2-1,few,15,TRBD2,TRBV12-3/TRBV12-4,CASGPGTSGENEQFF,TGTGCCAGCGGTCCCGGGACTAGCGGAGAGAATGAGCAGTTCTTC
TRBJ2-7,-,13,-,TRBV27,CASSYGISGKQYF,TGTGCCAGCAGTTATGGAATCTCCGGAAAGCAGTACTTC
TRBJ2-7,many,12,-,TRBV10-2,CASISPAYEQYF,TGCGCCAGCATATCACCCGCTTACGAGCAGTACTTC
TRBJ1-3,-,15,-,TRBV7-8,CASSLGSVRGNTIYF,TGTGCCAGCAGCTTAGGTTCGGTGCGGGGAAACACCATATATTTT
TRBJ2-2,-,15,TRBD2,TRBV20-1,CSASPPGGSTGELFF,TGCAGTGCTTCCCCCCCGGGAGGGAGCACCGGGGAGCTGTTTTTT
TRBJ2-3,few,13,-,TRBV11-3,CASSGSAKDTQYF,TGTGCCAGCAGCGGGTCTGCCAAGGATACGCAGTATTTT
TRBJ2-3,-,14,-,TRBV12-3/TRBV12-4,CASSLEARTDTQYF,TGTGCCAGCAGTTTGGAGGCAAGGACAGATACGCAGTATTTT
TRBJ2-4,many,13,-,TRBV19,CASSPYGTDIQYF,TGTGCCAGTAGTCCATACGGGACGGACATTCAGTACTTC
TRBJ2-2,many,12,-,TRBV30,CAWSDRRGELFF,TGTGCCTGGAGTGACAGGCGCGGGGAGCTGTTTTTT
TRBJ1-2,many,14,-,TRBV6-5,CASSLGGGPYGYTF,TGTGCCAGCAGTTTGGGGGGAGGGCCGTATGGCTACACCTTC
TRBJ2-7,many,15,TRBD1,TRBV5-1,CASSLVGGSTYEQYF,TGCGCCAGCAGCTTGGTAGGGGGCTCGACCTACGAGCAGTACTTC
TRBJ1-2,few,11,TRBD1,TRBV29-1,CSAGGGDGYTF,TGCAGCGCTGGAGGGGGCGATGGCTACACCTTC
TRBJ2-1,few,13,-,TRBV6-1,CASGGISYNEQFF,TGTGCCAGCGGAGGCATTTCCTACAATGAGCAGTTCTTC
TRBJ2-1,many,17,-,TRBV21-1,CASSYQQGIPPYNEQFF,TGTGCCAGCAGTTACCAACAGGGGATCCCCCCCTACAATGAGCAGTTCTTC